The clone carrying this T cell receptor beta chain occurred a few times. The antigen remains unidentified. Time point described: patch test 2, 6 weeks after DPC sensitization. Described treatment: therapeutic diphenylcyclopropenone sensitization with weekly scalp DPC. This record comes from a study of human T cells and chemical hapten exposure. Study-wide findings and caveats: Following DPC sensitization, TCRs present above 1 in 1000 frequency showed no change.

The germline V and J ends were trimmed by 5 bases and 7 bases, with 18 bases remaining between them. CDR3 length equals 15 residues. The germline gives CDR1 SGHTA, CDR2 FQGNSA. Individual cDNA molecules in this library carried unique molecular identifiers. TCRdb independently ran MiXCR on the RACE reads; one entry per CDR3 protein. The table includes approximately 120,000 distinct CDR3 sequences, 9.2% detected once. This chain joins TRBV7-2 and TRBJ1-5; a possible D gene is TRBD1 (5 bases). This receptor was identified in a woman between 40 and 55 years old with alopecia areata. Some clones in this sample may be carry-over from other donors' samples. Specimen: whole blood, collected in connection with sensitization to the hapten diphenylcyclopropenone (DPC). This CDR3 is CASSAGTSTGQPQHF. CDR3 bases: TGTGCCAGCAGCGCCGGGACTTCCACTGGGCAGCCCCAGCATTTT.